These T cell receptor beta chains were read from a single sample in a study of blood T cells in healthy people across ages. TCRdb processed the 5' RACE reads anew with MiXCR; each CDR3 protein has one entry. The table has about 1.8 million distinct CDR3 sequences, 49% seen once. The sequencing sample was made of blood. The receptors stem from a woman in her thirties or forties in good health. The CDR3 runs from the conserved cysteine through the conserved F or W. D genes are given only for firm matches. Not all rows give a size; the values are once, few, many and, for expanded clones, a class.

V	J	size	D	DNA	CDR3
TRBV4-3	TRBJ2-7	many	.	TGCGCCAGCAGCCAAGACAGGGGCATTAACTACGAGCAGTACTTC	CASSQDRGINYEQYF
TRBV2	TRBJ2-1	few	TRBD2	TGTGCCAGCAGTGCGGCTAGCGGGGCGTACAATGAGCAGTTCTTC	CASSAASGAYNEQFF
TRBV5-5	TRBJ2-5	.	TRBD1	TGTGCCAGCAGCCGGGACAGGGGGTTCCTTCAAGAGACCCAGTACTTC	CASSRDRGFLQETQYF
TRBV15	TRBJ2-3	.	.	TGTGCCACCAGCAGATCACTAGCAGATACGCAGTATTTT	CATSRSLADTQYF
TRBV25-1	TRBJ2-1	.	TRBD1	TGTGCCAGCAGTGAATGGACAGGGGGACGCAATGAGCAGTTCTTC	CASSEWTGGRNEQFF
TRBV7-8	TRBJ2-7	.	.	TGTGCCAGCAGCTCCTTCCCAGAATTCTCCTACGAGCAGTACTTC	CASSSFPEFSYEQYF
TRBV27	TRBJ2-3	.	.	TGTGCCAGCAGCATCGAACAGGGCCATAGGCGGGCAGATACGCAGTATTTT	CASSIEQGHRRADTQYF
TRBV7-2	TRBJ1-2	.	TRBD1	TGTGCCGGCAGCTCCCGGGACAGGGGGCGGTTTGGCTACACCTTC	CAGSSRDRGRFGYTF
TRBV20-1	TRBJ2-1	few	.	TGCAGTGTGTTCAGGGTTTTCTACAATGAGCAGTTCTTC	CSVFRVFYNEQFF
TRBV3-1	TRBJ2-5	.	TRBD2	TGTGCCAGCAGCCAGACTAGCACCCGAGAGTCCCAGTACTTC	CASSQTSTRESQYF
TRBV6-2/TRBV6-3	TRBJ2-7	.	.	TGTGCCAGCAGAGACTTGATAGCGGTCGAGCAGTACTTC	CASRDLIAVEQYF
TRBV7-2	TRBJ1-5	.	TRBD1	TGTGCCAGCAGCCGAAACTCAGGGGGGCCCAATCAGCCCCAGCATTTT	CASSRNSGGPNQPQHF
TRBV4-3	TRBJ1-6	many	.	TGCGCCAGCAGCCAAGGAAGCTCCTATAATTCACCCCTCCACTTT	CASSQGSSYNSPLHF